The sequence of this T cell receptor beta chain was determined in a study of CD8 T cells in ankylosing spondylitis. In regard to this clonotype: Its matching antigen is unknown.

TCRdb re-called the 5' RACE reads through MiXCR, storing one row per CDR3 protein. This table holds 30,000 to 35,000 distinct CDR3 sequences, 30% found once. The study's findings and limits: Within ankylosing spondylitis blood, a TCR beta motif made up of roughly eight highly homologous variants appeared to be characteristic.

The sample taken for sequencing was synovial fluid, either unsorted or a sorted T cell fraction (not recorded which). The clonotype originates from a male donor with ankylosing spondylitis.

CDR3 residues: CASRLEGGLNEQFF. DNA of the CDR3: TGTGCCAGCAGACTAGAGGGGGGCCTCAATGAGCAGTTCTTC. V and J are TRBV25-1 and TRBJ2-1; the D call may be TRBD1 or TRBD2 (6 bases each). Trimming stripped 6 bases from V and 6 bases from J, with 15 bases between. CDR3 length equals 14 residues. Per the germline V gene, CDR1 is MGHDK and CDR2 is SYGVNS.